This TCR beta chain was identified in a study of a mutant IDH1 vaccine in newly diagnosed glioma (dated by TCRdb to the early 2020s). Turning to the overall study: Across visits V03 through V10, patients got a total of eight vaccinations, given in weeks 1, 3, 5, 7, 11, 15, 19 and 23. In the chemotherapy-containing groups, vaccination started alongside temozolomide cycles, whereas in patients who had radiotherapy alone it started 4-6 weeks after radiotherapy. The 32 treated patients were approximately 62% male and 37.5% female, with a mean age of about 43 years. Before enrollment, patients had received standard therapy of radiotherapy alone, temozolomide alone, or radiochemotherapy with temozolomide; most received the combination. Peripheral blood samples were drawn at six visits, namely V03 (baseline), V05, V07, V10, V12 and V13. Longitudinal TCRB deep sequencing was done for 25 treated patients, wherever samples were available for exploratory analyses.

The trim is 4 bases for V and 8 bases for J, with a gap of 11 bases between the germline ends. CDR1 and CDR2, per the germline V gene, are SQVTM and ANQGSEA. The CDR3 starts with the cysteine, ends with the phenylalanine, and has 11 residues. Of the read, only the CDR3 DNA is kept; its 33 bases are in frame from base 1. The sample's time point label, decoded: week 23, last vaccination. Every vaccine dose consisted of 300 ug of a 20-mer mutant IDH1 peptide in Montanide, administered subcutaneously together with topical imiquimod. All donors had newly diagnosed IDH1-mutant astrocytomas of WHO grade 3 or 4 that showed loss of nuclear ATRX. The samples were drawn from NOA16, a multicentre, single-arm, open-label phase I trial in Germany that tested a mutant IDH1 peptide vaccine in humans for the first time. Genomic DNA for TCRB sequencing was isolated from EDTA blood with the DNeasy Blood and Tissue Kit.

As regards this clone: Which antigen it targets is not known. No much larger clone is present one base from it, and per-base qualities are unavailable.

Libraries came from the immunoSEQ multiplex PCR assay. Rearranged TCR beta chain sequences were amplified with the hsTCRB Kit following the manufacturer's protocol. TCRB libraries were sequenced on an Illumina MiSeq. The paper's processing steps were these. The kit vendor's proprietary platform handled demultiplexing, trimming and gene mapping. The immuneACCESS repertoire file appears here via TCRdb, limited to in-frame rearrangements. These files lack a portion of the clones; in checked studies, under half of the deficit traces to unresolved V genes, and the cause of the others is not known. V and J calls and clone size are copied from that table; D and trimming were computed from the DNA. The sample table shows about 60,000 clones, and nearly 85% are seen once. Of the sample, more than 10% is held by the ten largest clones. Results and caveats for the whole study, not just this receptor: Availability determined which PBMC samples were chosen for TCRB deep sequencing. Across multiple MHC alleles, vaccine-induced immune responses were seen in 93.3% of patients. The authors noted that analyses of patient blood samples could not be reproduced because of sample limitations. Pseudoprogression appeared unrelated to alterations in the top peripheral T cell clonotypes detected by TCRB sequencing.

This TCR was recovered from a man aged 18 to 35 with glioma. The sample consisted of PBMCs, taken from a glioma patient whose treatment included an IDH1 peptide vaccine. The rearrangement joined TRBV29-1 to TRBJ1-1, with TRBD1 tentatively as D gene (6 bases match). CDR3 sequence: CSVGPGAEAFF. At the DNA level, the sequence is TGCAGCGTTGGGCCGGGGGCCGAAGCTTTCTTT.